These T cell receptor beta chains were read from a single sample in a study of vaccination and CD4 T cells after COVID-19. No cognate antigen is known for these TCRs. Each CDR3 protein gets one entry after TCRdb re-called the PCR reads with MiXCR. The top ten clones hold 8.8% of a sample with some 10,000 distinct CDR3 sequences, 31% of them seen once. Sequencing was performed on CD4+ T cells from blood, cultured in vitro. Source of these receptors: a human donor who had recovered from COVID-19. CDR3s include the opening cysteine and the closing phenylalanine or tryptophan. A D gene is named only where the DNA matches it firmly. Part of the rows lack a size; the others show once, few, many or a class for expanded clones.

TGCAGCGCCCCATCACTAGCGGGAGTTCGCACAGATACGCAGTATTTT CSAPSLAGVRTDTQYF TRBJ2-3 TRBD2 NA TRBV20-1 16
TGTGCCAGTAGTCGACAGGGAAGGGTTAGAAATGAGCAGTTCTTC CASSRQGRVRNEQFF TRBJ2-1 TRBD1 NA TRBV19 15
TGTGCCAGCAGTTTTGACAGGGTCATAGGCTACACCTTC CASSFDRVIGYTF TRBJ1-2 TRBD1 few TRBV6-5 13
TGTGCCAGTAACCCTGACAGGGGCGGCAATCAGCCCCAGCATTTT CASNPDRGGNQPQHF TRBJ1-5 TRBD1 once TRBV19 15
TGTGCCTGGAACCTGGACAGGGACTATGGCTACACCTTC CAWNLDRDYGYTF TRBJ1-2 TRBD1 NA TRBV30 13
TGTGCCAGCAGCTCGACCTTCGGTGGTAGCGGGAGCCCCGAGCAGTACTTC CASSSTFGGSGSPEQYF TRBJ2-7 TRBD2 NA TRBV5-6 17
TGTGCCAGCAGTGACGTGGGGGCGGGCACTGAAGCTTTCTTT CASSDVGAGTEAFF TRBJ1-1 NA medium-sized TRBV2 14
TGTGCCAGCAGCTCCACCTCCGGGGGGTACAATCAGCCCCAGCATTTT CASSSTSGGYNQPQHF TRBJ1-5 NA NA TRBV7-2 16
TGTGCCAGCAGCTTCGGGATGTTGGGGGACACTGAAGCTTTCTTT CASSFGMLGDTEAFF TRBJ1-1 NA NA TRBV7-8 15
TGTGCCAGCAGCTCCCGAAGGGGATGGGAGACCCAGTACTTC CASSSRRGWETQYF TRBJ2-5 NA medium-sized TRBV7-2 14
TGCAGTGCTAGTAGGCTCTCGAACACTGAAGCTTTCTTT CSASRLSNTEAFF TRBJ1-1 NA NA TRBV20-1 13
TGTGCCAGCAGCTTGGGGGGATCTAACTATGGCTACACCTTC CASSLGGSNYGYTF TRBJ1-2 NA medium-sized TRBV7-9 14
TGCAGTGCCAGCCGGGACAGCCTCTATGGCTACACCTTC CSASRDSLYGYTF TRBJ1-2 TRBD1 large TRBV20-1 13
TGTGCCACCCACCAACAGGGCTCACCCCTCCACTTT CATHQQGSPLHF TRBJ1-6 NA NA TRBV28 12
TGTGCCAGCAGTTCAACCGCCGAGGGGCGCGGCTACACCTTC CASSSTAEGRGYTF TRBJ1-2 NA NA TRBV28 14
TGTGCCAGCAGCTTGGGGTCGACGGGACAGGGGTGGCGCGAGCAGTACTTC CASSLGSTGQGWREQYF TRBJ2-7 TRBD1 NA TRBV5-6 17
TGCAGTTTGTGGAGGGGTAGTGGCTACACCTTC CSLWRGSGYTF TRBJ1-2 NA medium-sized TRBV20-1 11
TGTGCCAGTTTACCTAGGTGGACTGAAGCTTTCTTT CASLPRWTEAFF TRBJ1-1 NA NA TRBV6-1 12
TGCAGTGCTATAACACCGACAGGGCGGGGCACTGAAGCTTTCTTT CSAITPTGRGTEAFF TRBJ1-1 TRBD1 few TRBV20-1 15
TGCAGCGCCTTATGGGACAGATCCTATGGCTACACCTTC CSALWDRSYGYTF TRBJ1-2 TRBD1 NA TRBV29-1 13
TGTGCCAGTAGTATCACAGGGGGCTTATACACTGAAGCTTTCTTT CASSITGGLYTEAFF TRBJ1-1 TRBD1 NA TRBV19 15
TGTGCCAGCAGGAGGACAGGGCGTAATGAAAAACTGTTTTTT CASRRTGRNEKLFF TRBJ1-4 TRBD1 NA TRBV28 14
TGCGCCAGCAGCCAAACAGGGGTGGGGGCCAACGTCCTGACTTTC CASSQTGVGANVLTF TRBJ2-6 TRBD1 once TRBV5-1 15
TGTGCCAGCAGCTTAAGGACAGGGGGGATTAATTCACCCCTCCACTTT CASSLRTGGINSPLHF TRBJ1-6 TRBD1 few TRBV7-8 16
TGTGCCAGCAGGTACAGGGGCCTGAGCTCCTACGAGCAGTACTTC CASRYRGLSSYEQYF TRBJ2-7 TRBD1 few TRBV28 15
TGTGCCAGCAGCTCCAATATGGGTCATGACACTGAAGCTTTCTTT CASSSNMGHDTEAFF TRBJ1-1 NA NA TRBV7-9 15
TGTGCCAGTAATGGAGCTCTCAATCAGCCCCAGCATTTT CASNGALNQPQHF TRBJ1-5 NA few TRBV19 13